This is a list of T cell receptor beta chains from one sample in a study of tumor-infiltrating lymphocytes in localized non-small cell lung cancer. Sequencing used immunoSEQ multiplex PCR; TCRdb keeps in-frame clones, though not all of them. The table records 25,000 to 35,000 clones, approximately 85% of them present only once. Material: lung tumor tissue. The receptor source for this set is a human donor with non-small cell lung cancer. CDR3s leave out the opening cysteine and the closing phenylalanine or tryptophan.

v_call,cdr3_aa
TRBV4-2,ASSQDRVQPQH
TRBV7-6,ASSSPGQEHF
TRBV6-6,AASLDGRGQETQY
TRBV18,ASSIGQGRTEAF
TRBV7-2,ASSLQSGGRFRGETQY
TRBV4-3,ASSQARPTGANVLT
TRBV7-8,ASSLVSGKLF
TRBV7-2,ASSTRQGYIQY
TRBV5-1,ASSLDRANGRGYT
TRBV27,ASSLDVERVPVEQY
TRBV15,ATSRDDRGTEAF
TRBV5-6,ASSPGGLREKLF
TRBV7-2,ASSFRGTGELF
TRBV7-9,ASSPGTVSIEKLF
TRBV6-5,ASSYSVGTDTQY
TRBV2,ASSEQGAYGYT